Sequencing of this T cell receptor (beta chain) was carried out in a study of shared clonotypes between healthy human individuals (dated by TCRdb to between 2020 and 2021). Concerning the study at large: The cohort included a few men and a couple of women between 18 and 49 years of age. Libraries were prepared and TCR repertoires were sequenced by different laboratories using diverse techniques, in order to increase sequencing depth and limit assay-specific biases. Per donor, three plates each were used for CD4 naive and CD4 memory, two for CD8 naive, and one for CD8 memory. Between about 0.8 and 9 billion PBMCs per donor were obtained by leukapheresis. To estimate repertoire size and how much clonotypes are shared between individuals, the study performed deep sequencing of blood TCR repertoires from 4 to 6 healthy adults.

Using the deep immunoSEQ assay, multiplex PCR amplified TCR CDR3 regions from genomic DNA. For each cell subset, the extracted genomic DNA was distributed evenly across all wells of several immunoSEQ 96-well plates, and each plate served as one replicate. For sorted subsets, roughly 0.2 ug genomic DNA, equal to some 30,000 T cell genomes, was loaded into each replicate PCR. Purified libraries were measured with a Qubit 3.0 fluorometer, size-checked on a Bioanalyzer 2100, and measured again with the KAPA Library Quantification kit. Each immunoSEQ 96-well plate was sequenced on its own single-read 150-cycle Illumina NextSeq 550 flow cell. Under the source paper's analysis protocol: Because the immunoSEQ output included only junctional sequences and no quality scores, the filtering could not be the same as the filtering used for full-length reads. To assign V/J genes and CDR3, sequences were annotated using PyIR, a Python wrapper for IgBLAST v1.9, with IMGT germline references. Any read was removed if the V/J assignment was weak (E-value above 1e-6), the CDR3 was missing, or the read contained stop codons, out-of-frame junctions, or ambiguous translated residues. V3J clonotypes were defined as sequences sharing the same inferred V gene, J gene, and CDR3 amino acid sequence. Percentage overlap between repertoires was computed as shared unique clonotypes divided by the size of the smaller repertoire. RTK rarefaction, the Chao1 estimator, and Recon v2.1 estimates of unobserved clonotypes were used to assess repertoire richness. Generation probabilities for all TCRbeta clonotypes obtained by the gDNA method from a handful of donors were computed using OLGA. Not all clones reach the TCRdb copy of this immuneACCESS table, which keeps in-frame sequences only. Checked studies attribute under half of the gap to unresolved V genes and leave the rest unexplained. V, J and clone size are taken as reported in that table, and D and trimming were inferred from the DNA itself. Here the sample has 800,000 or so clones; 96% occur a single time. The ten largest clones capture around 0.21% of the sample.

Concerning this clone itself: This receptor's antigen is unknown. There are no base qualities to consult, and no much larger clone falls within one base.

The paper's findings and limits, for the study overall: Approximately 5% of naive CD4, 3% to 4% of naive CD8, about 2.4% of memory CD4, and approximately 0.39% of memory CD8 clonotypes were shared across several donors. Sampling was restricted to blood, and TCR repertoires in tissues likely differ from the TCR repertoires found in blood. Naive subsets generally had larger estimated clonotype richness than memory subsets did. Compared with non-shared clonotypes, clonotypes shared by all four sorted-subset donors had higher generation probabilities. Even with the large sequencing depth, rarefaction of the sorted-subset datasets indicated that sequencing was incomplete. Pairwise subsampling led to the expectation that sequencing depth would affect the degree of clonotype sharing among donors. Because the study included a small number of donors, the genetic and exposure-history diversity represented was limited.

The CDR3 numbers 13 residues from cysteine through phenylalanine. Just CDR3 DNA is preserved here, 39 bases in frame from base 1. Based on the germline V gene, the CDR1 and CDR2 sequences are KGHSH and LQKENI. The V end gives up 6 bases and the J end 7 bases, leaving 6 bases in the junction not matched to a gene. CD8 naive samples consisted of CD45RO-negative cells that were positively selected for CCR7, yielding a CD45RA+CCR7+ population without TemRA cells. The donors were healthy, HIV-negative adults who had no recently reported acute infections or vaccinations. Every donor was a Caucasian adult living in Nashville, Tennessee, USA. After blood collection by leukapheresis, PBMCs were isolated using Ficoll-Histopaque density gradient centrifugation and then cryopreserved in the vapor phase of liquid nitrogen. Analytical flow cytometry was used to check the purity and quantity of each magnetically sorted T cell population. Genomic DNA was isolated from each sorted fraction and quantified by UV absorbance on a Nanodrop 2000c.

This TCR was sampled from a man aged 30 to 45 in good health. Sequencing was done on a sample of naive CD8+ T cells sorted from blood. Reading the label with the study, this specimen's cell subset or site is: CD45RA+CCR7+. Here the chain combines TRBV18 and TRBJ2-7; TRBD2 lines up with 10 middle nucleotides. The CDR3: CASSQTSGHEQYF. The nucleotide sequence reads as follows: TGTGCCAGCTCCCAGACTAGCGGGCATGAGCAGTACTTC.